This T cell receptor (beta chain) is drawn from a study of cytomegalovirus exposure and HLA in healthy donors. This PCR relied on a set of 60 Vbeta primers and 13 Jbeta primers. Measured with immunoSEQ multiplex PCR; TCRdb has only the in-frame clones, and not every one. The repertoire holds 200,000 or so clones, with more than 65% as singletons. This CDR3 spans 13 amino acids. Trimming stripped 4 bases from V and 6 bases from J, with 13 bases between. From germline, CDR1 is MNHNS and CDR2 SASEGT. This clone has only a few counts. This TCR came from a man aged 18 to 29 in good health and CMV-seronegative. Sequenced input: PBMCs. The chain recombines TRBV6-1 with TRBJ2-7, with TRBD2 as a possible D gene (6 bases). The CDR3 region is CASSVSGTLEQYF. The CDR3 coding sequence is TGTGCCAGCAGTGTTTCCGGGACTCTCGAGCAGTACTTC.